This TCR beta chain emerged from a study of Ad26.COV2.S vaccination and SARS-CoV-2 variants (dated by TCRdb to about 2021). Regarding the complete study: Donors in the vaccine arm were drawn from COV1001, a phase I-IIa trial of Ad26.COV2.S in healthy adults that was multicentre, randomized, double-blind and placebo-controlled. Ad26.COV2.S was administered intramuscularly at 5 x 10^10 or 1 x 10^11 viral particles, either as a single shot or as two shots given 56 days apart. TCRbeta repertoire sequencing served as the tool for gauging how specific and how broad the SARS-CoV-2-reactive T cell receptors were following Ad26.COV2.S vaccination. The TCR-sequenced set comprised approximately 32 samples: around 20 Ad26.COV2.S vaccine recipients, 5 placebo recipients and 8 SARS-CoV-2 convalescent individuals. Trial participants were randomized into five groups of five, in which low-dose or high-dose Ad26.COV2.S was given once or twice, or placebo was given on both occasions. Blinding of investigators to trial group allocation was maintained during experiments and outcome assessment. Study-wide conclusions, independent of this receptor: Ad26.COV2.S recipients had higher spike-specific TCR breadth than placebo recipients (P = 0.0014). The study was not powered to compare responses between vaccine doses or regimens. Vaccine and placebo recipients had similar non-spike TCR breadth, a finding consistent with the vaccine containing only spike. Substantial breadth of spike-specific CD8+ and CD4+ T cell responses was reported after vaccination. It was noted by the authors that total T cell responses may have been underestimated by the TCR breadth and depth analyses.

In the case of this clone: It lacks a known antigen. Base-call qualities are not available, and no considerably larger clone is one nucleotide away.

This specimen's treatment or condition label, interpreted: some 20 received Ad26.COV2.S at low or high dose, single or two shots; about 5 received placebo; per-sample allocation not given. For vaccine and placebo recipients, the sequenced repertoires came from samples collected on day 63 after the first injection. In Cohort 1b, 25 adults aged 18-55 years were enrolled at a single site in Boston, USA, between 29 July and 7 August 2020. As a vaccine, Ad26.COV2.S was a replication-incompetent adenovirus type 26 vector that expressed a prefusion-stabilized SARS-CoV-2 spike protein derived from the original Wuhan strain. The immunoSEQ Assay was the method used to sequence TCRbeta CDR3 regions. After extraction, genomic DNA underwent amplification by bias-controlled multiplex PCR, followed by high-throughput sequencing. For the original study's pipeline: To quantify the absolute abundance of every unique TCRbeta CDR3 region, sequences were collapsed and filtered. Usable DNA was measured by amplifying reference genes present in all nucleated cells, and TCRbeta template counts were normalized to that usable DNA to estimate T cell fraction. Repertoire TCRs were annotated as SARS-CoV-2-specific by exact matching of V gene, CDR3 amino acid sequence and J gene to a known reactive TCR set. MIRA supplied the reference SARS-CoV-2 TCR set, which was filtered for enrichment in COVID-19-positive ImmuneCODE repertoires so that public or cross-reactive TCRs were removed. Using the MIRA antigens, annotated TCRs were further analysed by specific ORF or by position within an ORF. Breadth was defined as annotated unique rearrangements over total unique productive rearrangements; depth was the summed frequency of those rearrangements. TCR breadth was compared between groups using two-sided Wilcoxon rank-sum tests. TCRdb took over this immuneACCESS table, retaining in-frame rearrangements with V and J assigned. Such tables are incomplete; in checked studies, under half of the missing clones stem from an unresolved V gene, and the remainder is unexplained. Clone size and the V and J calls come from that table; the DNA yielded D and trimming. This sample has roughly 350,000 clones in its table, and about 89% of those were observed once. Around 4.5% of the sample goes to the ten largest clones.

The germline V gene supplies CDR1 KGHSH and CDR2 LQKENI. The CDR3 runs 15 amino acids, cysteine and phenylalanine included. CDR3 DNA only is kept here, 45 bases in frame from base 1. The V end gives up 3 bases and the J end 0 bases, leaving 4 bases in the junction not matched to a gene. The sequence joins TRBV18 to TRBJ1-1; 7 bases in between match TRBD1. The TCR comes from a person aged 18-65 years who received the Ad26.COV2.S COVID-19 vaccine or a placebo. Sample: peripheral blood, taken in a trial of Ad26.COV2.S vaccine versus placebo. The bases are TGTGCCAGCTCACCGGACAGGCTCATGAACACTGAAGCTTTCTTT. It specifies CASSPDRLMNTEAFF.